This T cell receptor beta chain is drawn from a study of radiation and T cells in renal cell carcinoma (TCRdb year 2020). Regarding the research as a whole: The samples were drawn from a clinical trial, where primary renal cell carcinomas were treated with 15 Gy of stereotactic body radiation therapy and then removed by nephrectomy 4 weeks afterward. TCR beta sequencing covered around 50 samples in total, comprising about 26 tumors and around 27 peripheral blood samples. Across all 55 or so samples, 4 million or so unique CDR3 nucleotide sequences encoding about 2.4 million unique CDR3 amino acid sequences were identified.

The immunoSEQ kit was used, according to the manufacturer's recommendations, to generate TCR beta libraries from genomic DNA. For library preparation, a first multiplex PCR was performed with proprietary primers, followed by a second PCR in which unique barcodes were added, and bead cleanups were performed after each round. A positive control reaction and a negative control reaction, both provided in the kit, were run with every batch of samples. The final libraries underwent checking on an Agilent 4200 TapeStation D1000 ScreenTape, volumetric pooling, and quantification by qPCR. An Illumina NextSeq500 fitted with a MidOutput 150-cycle cartridge performed the sequencing, running 156 Read1 cycles and 15 Index1 cycles with the kit's custom primers. The pooled library was loaded at approximately 0.97 pM with about 20% PhiX control spiked in. The study's own analysis went as follows. The vendor-processed data were analyzed in R, and a clonotype was defined as all T cells that share the same CDR3 nucleotide sequence. In the clone abundance analyses, frequencies in each sample were normalized to that sample's 10,000 most abundant clones. Public T cell clones, which averaged fewer than five per sample, were removed prior to analysis. An abundance difference of at least 32-fold between compartments was the criterion for calling clonotypes tumor-enriched or baseline blood-enriched. A beta-binomial differential abundance model was used to identify clonotypes that were expanded or contracted between blood time points. Tumor-blood repertoire similarity was measured with the Baroni-Urbani and Buser coefficient, and group comparisons used two-tailed Wilcoxon tests in R. The table comes from immuneACCESS by way of TCRdb, which keeps in-frame sequences with V and J called. Part of the clones is missing from these tables; in studies checked, under half for an unresolved V gene and the rest for unknown reasons. Clone size and the V and J calls come from that table; the DNA yielded D and trimming. In this sample the table shows about 130,000 clones, approximately 90% of which occur a single time. Almost 6% of the sample lies in the top ten.

The CDR3 spans 14 residues, from the cysteine through the phenylalanine. Only CDR3 DNA is held: 42 bases, read in frame from base 1. The V end loses 4 bases and the J end loses 5 bases, and a stretch of 15 bases separates them. In the germline V gene, CDR1 corresponds to SGHTA and CDR2 to FQGNSA. A word on this clone: The specificity of this receptor is unknown. No quality values exist for individual bases; no much larger clone is one base distant.

Reading the label with the study, this specimen's time point is: blood 2 weeks post-SBRT. The treatment or condition tag for this specimen amounts to: 15 Gy SBRT to primary tumor, nephrectomy 4 weeks later. To follow tumor-enriched clonotypes, serial peripheral blood was collected from radiation-treated patients at baseline and at 2 weeks and 4 weeks after SBRT. Every patient had renal cell carcinoma of clear cell pathology. The QIAamp DNA Blood Mini Kit (Qiagen) was used to prepare genomic DNA for TCR sequencing. Samples were included in the analyses only if all quality control checks were passed. General conclusions and limits of the study: In blood, the top tumor clonotypes increased between baseline and 2 weeks post-radiation and then shrank by 4 weeks, which suggests that tumor-resident clones expanded only transiently. Because pretreatment tumor biopsies were not available, the baseline intratumoral presence of clonotypes could not be determined. Tracking of blood repertoire dynamics stopped at less than 5 weeks after treatment, with no follow-up past that point. With a single-armed trial design, the study had no way to address how radiation dose or scheduling affects the TCR repertoire.

Sequenced material: blood, taken from a patient whose treatment included radiotherapy and nephrectomy. The sequence links TRBV7-2 to TRBJ2-7; TRBD1 could be the D gene, as 6 bases match. The sequence derives from an older woman with renal cell carcinoma. The CDR3 amino acid sequence is: CASSYRDNTHEQYF. The DNA sequence is given as TGTGCCAGCAGCTACCGGGACAATACACACGAGCAGTACTTC.